The 13 T cell receptor beta chains below all came from one sample that was sequenced in a study of cytomegalovirus exposure and HLA in healthy donors. 60 Vbeta and 13 Jbeta primers were used in PCR. Assay used: immunoSEQ multiplex PCR; TCRdb lists only in-frame clones, some missing. The table lists around 130,000 clones, roughly 88% of them singletons. The specimen was PBMCs. All receptors derive from a man aged 50-60 years in good health and CMV-seronegative.

This clone occurred a few times. The rearrangement joins TRBV27 to TRBJ2-3; 8 nucleotides match TRBD2. Germline V gives CDR1 MNHEY, CDR2 SMNVEV (reference sequence). CDR3 size: 18 residues. Germline trimming cut 6 bases from V and 1 base from J; bases unmatched to any gene: 15. The CDR3 nucleotides read TGTGCCAGCAGACCGGGGGGGCCGAGAGGGGTCGGCACAGATACGCAGTATTTT. Encoded protein: CASRPGGPRGVGTDTQYF.

The chain has TRBV11-3 and TRBJ1-1, with D tentatively TRBD1 (5 bases). CDR1 and CDR2 (germline): SGHNT, YENEEA. The CDR3 length is 12 residues. Trimming removed 0 bases from V and 8 bases from J, with 7 bases in between. CDR3: CASSLDRGEAFF. The CDR3 DNA follows: TGTGCCAGCAGCTTAGATCGGGGGGAAGCTTTCTTT.

The chain carries TRBV18 and TRBJ2-5; 9 bases map to TRBD2. J was trimmed by 4 bases and V by 3 bases; bases with no gene match: 6. Germline V lookup: CDR1 KGHSH, CDR2 LQKENI. The CDR3 consists of 15 residues. Written as DNA, the CDR3 is TGTGCCAGCTCACCGGAGCGGGGGGCCAGAGAGACCCAGTACTTC. Translated, it gives CASSPERGARETQYF.

Written as DNA, the CDR3 is TGTGCCAGCAGCTTGGGTGGGACAGTAAAATACGAGCAGTACTTC. Translated, it gives CASSLGGTVKYEQYF. V gene TRBV5-6 combines with J gene TRBJ2-7; 7 bases match TRBD1. CDR1 SGHDT and CDR2 YYEEEE come from the germline V gene. The ends lost 0 bases at V and 4 bases at J; junction bases unmatched: 7. The CDR3 consists of 15 residues.

The DNA of the CDR3 is TGTGCCAGCAGCTCCGGAAATGACGCCGGGGACAATGAGCAGTTCTTC. Its translation: CASSSGNDAGDNEQFF. The chain couples TRBV11-2 to TRBJ2-1; the D gene is possibly TRBD2 (5 bases). V lost 4 bases to trimming and J lost 5 bases, with 18 bases between them. Germline V gene lookup returns CDR1 SGHAT and CDR2 FQNNGV. The CDR3 covers 16 residues.

The rearrangement uses TRBV18 and TRBJ2-7; D call uncertain. V lost 0 bases and J lost 2, with 11 bases in between. Germline loops: CDR1 KGHSH, CDR2 LQKENI. The CDR3 runs to 15 residues. CDR3 nucleotides: TGTGCCAGCTCACCACCTCCGGTAGAGACCTACGAGCAGTACTTC. Its translation: CASSPPPVETYEQYF.

This clone was seen more than once but under ten times. A read error may produce the germline difference seen at one junction end. The chain recombines TRBV7-7 with TRBJ2-5; 7 nucleotides agree with TRBD2. CDR1 SSHAT and CDR2 FNYEAQ come from the germline V gene (reference sequence). CDR3 size: 16 residues. CDR3 nucleotide sequence: TGTGCTAGCAGCTTCGGGGGGTCAGGGTCGGGGGAGACCCAGTACTTC. Translation: CASSFGGSGSGETQYF.

There are a few counts of this clone. The V and J genes are TRBV7-9 and TRBJ1-2; D is unresolved. Germline loops: CDR1 SEHNR, CDR2 FQNEAQ (reference sequence). V lost 5 bases and J lost 6, with 10 bases in between. This CDR3 has 12 residues. This chain's CDR3 is CASSELIHGYTF. DNA for the CDR3: TGTGCCAGCAGCGAGCTAATTCATGGCTACACCTTC.

V gene TRBV6-1 combines with J gene TRBJ2-3; a possible D gene is TRBD1 (6 bases). Germline V CDR1 and CDR2: MNHNS, SASEGT. Trimming cost V 6 bases and J 2 bases, with 12 bases left between them. The CDR3 consists of 14 residues. CDR3: CASRDSPLTDTQYF. CDR3 DNA: TGTGCCAGCAGGGACAGTCCCCTCACAGATACGCAGTATTTT.

The V gene is TRBV15, the J gene TRBJ2-1; D perhaps matches TRBD2 (5 bases). This CDR3 is 15 amino acids long. Germline loops: CDR1 LNHNV, CDR2 YYDKDF (reference sequence). V was shortened by 1 base and J by 9 bases, with 16 bases between the two germline ends. CDR3 residues: CATSRGVGLAREQFF. The DNA of the CDR3 is TGTGCCACCAGCAGAGGCGTTGGGCTAGCCCGTGAGCAGTTCTTC.

The V and J genes are TRBV7-9 and TRBJ2-2; no firm D call. The length of the CDR3 is 15 residues. The V gene lost 2 bases and the J gene lost 2 bases, with 9 bases spanning the gap. Germline loops: CDR1 SEHNR, CDR2 FQNEAQ (reference sequence). In DNA form, the CDR3 reads TGTGCCAGCAGCTTAAATAGCCATAACACCGGGGAGCTGTTTTTT. The encoded protein is CASSLNSHNTGELFF.

The rearrangement links TRBV2 to TRBJ2-7; D may be TRBD1 (6 bases). Trimming cost V 8 bases and J 1 base, with 15 bases left between them. The CDR3 sequence is 14 residues long. Looked up from germline, CDR1 is SNHLY and CDR2 is FYNNEI. The CDR3 reads CASRGGTNSYEQYF. The CDR3 region has the DNA TGTGCCAGCCGAGGGGGTACAAATTCCTACGAGCAGTACTTC.

This clone has only one observation. The chain recombines TRBV9 with TRBJ1-2; possible D gene TRBD1, 5 bases. This CDR3 region has 14 residues. Germline CDR1 reads SGDLS; CDR2 reads YYNGEE. V was cut by 4 bases and J by 4 bases, with 14 bases left in between. In DNA, the CDR3 is TGTGCCAGCAGCCTGGGGGGGGGAACCTATGGCTACACCTTC. This sequence encodes CASSLGGGTYGYTF. Full variable domain (rest looked up from reference TRBV9 and TRBJ1-2): DSGVTQTPKHLITATGQRVTLRCSPRSGDLSVYWYQQSLDQGLQFLIQYYNGEERAKGNILERFSAQQFPDLHSELNLSSLELGDSALYFCASSLGGGTYGYTFGSGTRLTVV.